Listed below are T cell receptor beta chains from one sample, sequenced in a study of shared clonotypes between healthy human individuals. The repertoire was sequenced with immunoSEQ multiplex PCR; TCRdb's copy has only in-frame clones and lacks some. Of approximately 980,000 clones listed, more than 75% are singletons. Sequencing was performed on memory CD4+ T cells sorted from blood. The receptors derive from a young man in good health. CDR3s include the opening cysteine and the closing phenylalanine or tryptophan. D genes are given only for firm matches. Not all rows give a size; the values are once, few, many and, for expanded clones, a class.

v_call: TRBV6-1
d_call: -
j_call: TRBJ1-1
cdr3_length: 13
clone_size: -
cdr3_aa: CASSLRESTEAFF
cdr3_nt: TGTGCCAGCAGCCTCAGGGAAAGCACTGAAGCTTTCTTT

v_call: TRBV4-1
d_call: -
j_call: TRBJ1-5
cdr3_length: 16
clone_size: once
cdr3_aa: CASSQVWGLSNQPQHF
cdr3_nt: TGCGCCAGCAGCCAAGTATGGGGGCTTAGCAATCAGCCCCAGCATTTT

v_call: TRBV5-4
d_call: -
j_call: TRBJ1-2
cdr3_length: 13
clone_size: -
cdr3_aa: CASSLDGVLGYTF
cdr3_nt: TGTGCCAGCAGCTTGGACGGGGTTCTTGGCTACACCTTC

v_call: TRBV10-1
d_call: TRBD1
j_call: TRBJ2-3
cdr3_length: 14
clone_size: -
cdr3_aa: CASGTGQGDNTQYF
cdr3_nt: TGCGCCAGTGGTACTGGACAGGGCGATAATACGCAGTATTTT

v_call: TRBV28
d_call: -
j_call: TRBJ2-3
cdr3_length: 13
clone_size: -
cdr3_aa: CASCGGGTDTQYF
cdr3_nt: TGTGCCAGCTGCGGCGGGGGCACAGATACGCAGTATTTT

v_call: TRBV20-1
d_call: TRBD1
j_call: TRBJ2-7
cdr3_length: 11
clone_size: few
cdr3_aa: CSAGTGDEQYF
cdr3_nt: TGCAGTGCGGGGACAGGGGACGAGCAGTACTTC

v_call: TRBV27
d_call: -
j_call: TRBJ2-7
cdr3_length: 19
clone_size: -
cdr3_aa: CASSRQKSGARTVSYEQYF
cdr3_nt: TGTGCCAGCAGTAGGCAGAAGTCGGGGGCCCGGACAGTCTCCTACGAGCAGTACTTC

v_call: TRBV10-3
d_call: -
j_call: TRBJ1-1
cdr3_length: 14
clone_size: few
cdr3_aa: CAIRTDSGGTEAFF
cdr3_nt: TGTGCCATCAGGACAGACTCGGGGGGCACTGAAGCTTTCTTT

v_call: TRBV7-2
d_call: -
j_call: TRBJ2-3
cdr3_length: 16
clone_size: -
cdr3_aa: CASSLMGRRHTDTQYF
cdr3_nt: TGTGCCAGCAGCTTGATGGGCAGGAGGCACACAGATACGCAGTATTTT

v_call: TRBV19
d_call: TRBD1
j_call: TRBJ1-1
cdr3_length: 15
clone_size: -
cdr3_aa: CASRNRGNVNTEAFF
cdr3_nt: TGTGCCAGCCGGAACAGGGGCAATGTGAACACTGAAGCTTTCTTT

v_call: TRBV28
d_call: -
j_call: TRBJ2-3
cdr3_length: 15
clone_size: -
cdr3_aa: CASSLSGTSTDTQYF
cdr3_nt: TGTGCCAGCAGTTTAAGCGGTACTAGCACAGATACGCAGTATTTT

v_call: TRBV7-2
d_call: TRBD2
j_call: TRBJ2-7
cdr3_length: 20
clone_size: -
cdr3_aa: CASSLALGFSGRGGSYEQYF
cdr3_nt: TGTGCCAGCAGCTTAGCGCTTGGATTTAGCGGGAGAGGGGGGTCCTACGAGCAGTACTTC

v_call: TRBV27
d_call: -
j_call: TRBJ2-6
cdr3_length: 16
clone_size: few
cdr3_aa: CASSLTWGPGANVLTF
cdr3_nt: TGTGCCAGCAGTTTAACGTGGGGGCCTGGGGCCAACGTCCTGACTTTC

v_call: TRBV11-2
d_call: TRBD1
j_call: TRBJ1-6
cdr3_length: 17
clone_size: -
cdr3_aa: CASSPPWHRGDNSPLHF
cdr3_nt: TGTGCCAGCAGCCCACCCTGGCACAGGGGGGATAATTCACCCCTCCACTTT

v_call: TRBV2
d_call: TRBD1
j_call: TRBJ1-6
cdr3_length: 12
clone_size: once
cdr3_aa: CASQGVSSPLHF
cdr3_nt: TGTGCCAGCCAGGGGGTTAGTTCACCCCTCCACTTT

v_call: TRBV10-1
d_call: TRBD1
j_call: TRBJ1-1
cdr3_length: 15
clone_size: few
cdr3_aa: CASSEFGQAGTEAFF
cdr3_nt: TGCGCCAGCAGTGAGTTCGGACAGGCGGGGACTGAAGCTTTCTTT

v_call: TRBV7-2
d_call: -
j_call: TRBJ2-6
cdr3_length: 19
clone_size: -
cdr3_aa: CASIPFWAREPSGANVLTF
cdr3_nt: TGTGCCAGCATCCCTTTCTGGGCTCGGGAACCCTCTGGGGCCAACGTCCTGACTTTC

v_call: TRBV6-1
d_call: -
j_call: TRBJ2-7
cdr3_length: 15
clone_size: -
cdr3_aa: CATRGVGGGSYEQYF
cdr3_nt: TGTGCCACAAGGGGAGTTGGAGGAGGGTCCTACGAGCAGTACTTC

v_call: TRBV14
d_call: TRBD2
j_call: TRBJ2-7
cdr3_length: 17
clone_size: -
cdr3_aa: CASSPIRLAAPAYEQYF
cdr3_nt: TGTGCCAGCAGCCCGATCCGACTAGCGGCCCCAGCCTACGAGCAGTACTTC

v_call: TRBV7-2
d_call: TRBD1
j_call: TRBJ2-3
cdr3_length: 14
clone_size: -
cdr3_aa: CASSLGQGWDTQYF
cdr3_nt: TGTGCCAGCAGCCTCGGACAGGGATGGGATACGCAGTATTTT

v_call: TRBV5-6
d_call: -
j_call: TRBJ1-2
cdr3_length: 15
clone_size: -
cdr3_aa: CASSPGRQINYGYTF
cdr3_nt: TGTGCCAGCAGCCCGGGGAGACAGATAAACTATGGCTACACCTTC

v_call: TRBV10-3
d_call: TRBD1
j_call: TRBJ1-2
cdr3_length: 13
clone_size: -
cdr3_aa: CAISHRGDYGYTF
cdr3_nt: TGTGCCATCAGTCACAGGGGGGACTATGGCTACACCTTC

v_call: TRBV5-1
d_call: -
j_call: TRBJ2-7
cdr3_length: 15
clone_size: -
cdr3_aa: CASSPSTGTASGQYF
cdr3_nt: TGCGCCAGCAGCCCCTCAACCGGGACCGCCAGCGGGCAGTACTTC

v_call: TRBV30
d_call: -
j_call: TRBJ1-6
cdr3_length: 14
clone_size: -
cdr3_aa: CAWSEGHSNSPLHF
cdr3_nt: TGTGCCTGGAGTGAAGGACACAGTAATTCACCCCTCCACTTT

v_call: TRBV28
d_call: -
j_call: TRBJ2-7
cdr3_length: 15
clone_size: -
cdr3_aa: CASSLRQASSYEQYF
cdr3_nt: TGTGCCAGCAGTTTACGACAGGCCAGCTCCTACGAGCAGTACTTC

v_call: TRBV2
d_call: TRBD2
j_call: TRBJ2-3
cdr3_length: 15
clone_size: once
cdr3_aa: CATTGGLAGTDTQYF
cdr3_nt: TGTGCCACCACAGGGGGACTAGCGGGCACAGATACGCAGTATTTT

v_call: TRBV11-2
d_call: TRBD1
j_call: TRBJ2-7
cdr3_length: 15
clone_size: -
cdr3_aa: CASSLSQGVIYEQYF
cdr3_nt: TGTGCCAGCAGCCTATCACAGGGGGTCATCTACGAGCAGTACTTC

v_call: TRBV5-5
d_call: TRBD1
j_call: TRBJ1-2
cdr3_length: 14
clone_size: many
cdr3_aa: CASSFQGAQTGYTF
cdr3_nt: TGTGCCAGCAGCTTTCAGGGGGCGCAGACGGGCTACACCTTC

v_call: TRBV5-6
d_call: TRBD1
j_call: TRBJ1-3
cdr3_length: 16
clone_size: once
cdr3_aa: CASSFTGGLDGNTIYF
cdr3_nt: TGTGCCAGCAGCTTCACAGGGGGCCTGGATGGAAACACCATATATTTT

v_call: TRBV7-2
d_call: -
j_call: TRBJ2-7
cdr3_length: 14
clone_size: -
cdr3_aa: CASSSPGRGYEQYF
cdr3_nt: TGTGCCAGCAGCTCGCCGGGACGAGGCTACGAGCAGTACTTC

v_call: TRBV5-4
d_call: -
j_call: TRBJ2-5
cdr3_length: 12
clone_size: -
cdr3_aa: CASSLGRETQYF
cdr3_nt: TGTGCCAGCAGCTTGGGGCGCGAGACCCAGTACTTC

v_call: TRBV19
d_call: -
j_call: TRBJ1-1
cdr3_length: 10
clone_size: -
cdr3_aa: CASSRGTAFF
cdr3_nt: TGTGCCAGTAGTCGGGGGACGGCTTTCTTT

v_call: TRBV5-6
d_call: -
j_call: TRBJ2-3
cdr3_length: 16
clone_size: -
cdr3_aa: CASSRLGATSTDTQYF
cdr3_nt: TGTGCCAGCAGCCGCCTGGGGGCGACTAGCACAGATACGCAGTATTTT

v_call: TRBV2
d_call: TRBD1
j_call: TRBJ1-6
cdr3_length: 13
clone_size: -
cdr3_aa: CASLQGAGSPLHF
cdr3_nt: TGTGCCAGCCTACAGGGGGCAGGTTCACCCCTCCACTTT

v_call: TRBV10-1
d_call: TRBD2
j_call: TRBJ2-3
cdr3_length: 14
clone_size: -
cdr3_aa: CASSEGLGTDTQYF
cdr3_nt: TGCGCCAGCAGTGAGGGACTAGGGACAGATACGCAGTATTTT

v_call: TRBV30
d_call: -
j_call: TRBJ1-3
cdr3_length: 18
clone_size: -
cdr3_aa: CAWSRKTGTLSSGNTIYF
cdr3_nt: TGTGCCTGGAGCCGGAAAACCGGGACACTTAGCTCTGGAAACACCATATATTTT

v_call: TRBV6-5
d_call: -
j_call: TRBJ2-7
cdr3_length: 15
clone_size: -
cdr3_aa: CASSYDATSSYEQYF
cdr3_nt: TGTGCCAGCAGTTACGATGCTACGAGCTCCTACGAGCAGTACTTC

v_call: TRBV4-1
d_call: -
j_call: TRBJ1-3
cdr3_length: 16
clone_size: -
cdr3_aa: CASSQEGQISGNTIYF
cdr3_nt: TGCGCCAGCAGCCAAGAGGGGCAGATCTCTGGAAACACCATATATTTT

v_call: TRBV6-1
d_call: TRBD1
j_call: TRBJ2-3
cdr3_length: 14
clone_size: once
cdr3_aa: CASLRTGGPGTQYF
cdr3_nt: TGTGCCAGTTTAAGGACAGGGGGGCCGGGTACGCAGTATTTT

v_call: TRBV28
d_call: -
j_call: TRBJ2-1
cdr3_length: 16
clone_size: -
cdr3_aa: CASNSEGQGSYNEQFF
cdr3_nt: TGTGCCAGCAATTCCGAAGGCCAGGGCTCCTACAATGAGCAGTTCTTC

v_call: TRBV2
d_call: -
j_call: TRBJ2-3
cdr3_length: 13
clone_size: -
cdr3_aa: CAGQRIKQDTQYF
cdr3_nt: TGTGCCGGACAAAGGATAAAACAAGATACGCAGTATTTT

v_call: TRBV15
d_call: -
j_call: TRBJ2-3
cdr3_length: 14
clone_size: once
cdr3_aa: CATSRTSRGDTQYF
cdr3_nt: TGTGCCACCAGCAGAACGTCCCGGGGAGATACGCAGTATTTT

v_call: TRBV11-2
d_call: -
j_call: TRBJ2-7
cdr3_length: 14
clone_size: -
cdr3_aa: CASSFSQGTYEQYF
cdr3_nt: TGTGCCAGCAGCTTTTCACAGGGAACTTACGAGCAGTACTTC

v_call: TRBV7-2
d_call: -
j_call: TRBJ2-7
cdr3_length: 16
clone_size: -
cdr3_aa: CASSVSGNPSSYEQYF
cdr3_nt: TGTGCCAGCAGCGTTTCCGGGAACCCGAGCTCCTACGAGCAGTACTTC

v_call: TRBV18
d_call: -
j_call: TRBJ2-3
cdr3_length: 16
clone_size: -
cdr3_aa: CASSPIPGHSTDTQYF
cdr3_nt: TGTGCCAGCTCGCCTATACCGGGACATTCCACAGATACGCAGTATTTT

v_call: TRBV28
d_call: -
j_call: TRBJ1-3
cdr3_length: 13
clone_size: -
cdr3_aa: CASTLSSGNTIYF
cdr3_nt: TGTGCCAGCACCCTAAGCTCTGGAAACACCATATATTTT

v_call: TRBV6-5
d_call: TRBD2
j_call: TRBJ2-7
cdr3_length: 15
clone_size: -
cdr3_aa: CASSYGGSGGYEQYF
cdr3_nt: TGTGCCAGCAGTTACGGGGGTAGCGGGGGCTACGAGCAGTACTTC

v_call: TRBV5-1
d_call: TRBD2
j_call: TRBJ2-2
cdr3_length: 16
clone_size: -
cdr3_aa: CASSPGTSSFPGELFF
cdr3_nt: TGCGCCAGCAGTCCCGGGACTAGTAGTTTCCCCGGGGAGCTGTTTTTT

v_call: TRBV6-5
d_call: -
j_call: TRBJ2-3
cdr3_length: 13
clone_size: -
cdr3_aa: CASSRPGPDTQYF
cdr3_nt: TGTGCCAGCAGCCGTCCCGGACCAGATACGCAGTATTTT

v_call: TRBV6-1
d_call: -
j_call: TRBJ1-5
cdr3_length: 13
clone_size: -
cdr3_aa: CASSEDNNQPQHF
cdr3_nt: TGTGCCAGCAGTGAAGATAATAATCAGCCCCAGCATTTT

v_call: TRBV6-1
d_call: -
j_call: TRBJ2-2
cdr3_length: 14
clone_size: -
cdr3_aa: CASSENRVTGELFF
cdr3_nt: TGTGCCAGCAGTGAAAACAGGGTCACCGGGGAGCTGTTTTTT

v_call: TRBV30
d_call: -
j_call: TRBJ1-1
cdr3_length: 14
clone_size: few
cdr3_aa: CAWSQGTFNTEAFF
cdr3_nt: TGTGCCTGGAGCCAGGGTACTTTTAACACTGAAGCTTTCTTT

v_call: TRBV7-2
d_call: -
j_call: TRBJ1-2
cdr3_length: 15
clone_size: few
cdr3_aa: CASSFGRQRTYGYTF
cdr3_nt: TGTGCCAGCAGCTTCGGTCGTCAGCGGACGTATGGCTACACCTTC

v_call: TRBV27
d_call: -
j_call: TRBJ1-5
cdr3_length: 15
clone_size: few
cdr3_aa: CASSLEGETNQPQHF
cdr3_nt: TGTGCCAGCAGCTTGGAAGGTGAGACAAATCAGCCCCAGCATTTT

v_call: TRBV7-2
d_call: TRBD2
j_call: TRBJ2-5
cdr3_length: 11
clone_size: -
cdr3_aa: CASGGRETQYF
cdr3_nt: TGTGCCAGCGGCGGGAGAGAGACCCAGTACTTC